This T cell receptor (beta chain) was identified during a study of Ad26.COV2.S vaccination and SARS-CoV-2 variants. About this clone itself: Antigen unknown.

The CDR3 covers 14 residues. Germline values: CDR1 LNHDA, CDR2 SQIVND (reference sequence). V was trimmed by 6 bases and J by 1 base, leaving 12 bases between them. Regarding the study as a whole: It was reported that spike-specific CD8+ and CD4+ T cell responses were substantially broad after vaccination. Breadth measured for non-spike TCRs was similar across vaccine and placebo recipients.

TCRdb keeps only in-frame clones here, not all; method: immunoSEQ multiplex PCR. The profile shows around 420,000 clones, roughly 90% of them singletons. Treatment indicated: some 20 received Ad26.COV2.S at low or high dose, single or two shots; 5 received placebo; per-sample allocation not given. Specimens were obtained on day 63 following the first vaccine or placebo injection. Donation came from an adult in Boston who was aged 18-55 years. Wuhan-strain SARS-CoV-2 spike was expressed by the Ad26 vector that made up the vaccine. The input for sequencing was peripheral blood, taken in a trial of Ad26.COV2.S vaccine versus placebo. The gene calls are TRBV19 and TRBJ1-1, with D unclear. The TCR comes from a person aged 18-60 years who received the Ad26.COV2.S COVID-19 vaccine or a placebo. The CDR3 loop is CASRREIANTEAFF. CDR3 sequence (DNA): TGTGCCAGTAGACGGGAGATTGCGAACACTGAAGCTTTCTTT.